This T cell receptor (beta chain) was retrieved from a study of blood T cells in healthy people across ages. Study-wide findings and caveats: Observed TCR beta diversity per million T cells went down as age went up. This fall followed a roughly linear course with age. Versus aged donors, long-lived donors had higher diversity and more naive CD4+ cells.

A second PCR of 7 to 11 cycles used a sample-barcoded 5' primer and a J-beta primer mix. TCRdb re-called the 5' RACE reads through MiXCR, storing one row per CDR3 protein. The table includes about 830,000 distinct CDR3 sequences, around two thirds detected once. The germline V gene encodes CDR1 MNHEY and CDR2 SVGAGI. The CDR3 extends over 15 amino acids. Trimming took off 4 bases at V and 0 bases at J, with 10 bases between the two ends. In regard to this clonotype: The antigen remains undetermined.

This clonotype was obtained from a man aged 25 to 40 in good health. The sequencing input was blood. The chain joins TRBV6-5 to TRBJ1-5, with D unclear. The CDR3 region is CASSSGRDSNQPQHF. The CDR3 region has the DNA TGTGCCAGCAGTTCAGGACGGGATAGCAATCAGCCCCAGCATTTT.